The TCR beta chain under discussion was sequenced for a study of persistence of HIV-infected CD4 T cells. Study-wide results and caveats: Compared with CD3/CD28-stimulated cells, CMV- and Gag-responding cells showed lower TCRbeta richness. Degenerate expanded CDR3beta sequences were enriched among CMV- and Gag-responding cells.

This clone qualifies as medium-sized. As yet, its antigen is unknown. Sequencing used immunoSEQ version 4 in survey mode. The repertoire was sequenced with immunoSEQ multiplex PCR; TCRdb's copy has only in-frame clones and lacks some. The data show under 35,000 clones, approximately 70% seen once. This CDR3 is built from 14 residues. Cells were stimulated with overlapping HIV-1 Gag 15-mer peptides. Responding CD4+ T cells were sorted by upregulation of both CD40 ligand and CD69. CD8+ T cells were removed from PBMCs prior to stimulation. The V gene is TRBV12-2, the J gene TRBJ1-3; the table's D call, TRBD1, has no DNA check behind it. TRBV12-2 has pseudogene status. The TCR was taken from an adult man with HIV who was CMV-seropositive. The sequenced sample was CD4+ T cells sorted from PBMCs after roughly 19-hour stimulation, obtained from a patient who received antiretroviral therapy. The CDR3 coding sequence is TGTGCAAGTCGCTTAGCGACAGGGGCAAACACCATATATTTT. This translates into CASRLATGANTIYF.